Following are 30 T cell receptor beta chains from one sample sequenced in a study of shared clonotypes between healthy human individuals. Sequencing was performed with immunoSEQ multiplex PCR; in TCRdb, only in-frame clones are kept and a portion is missing. Of over 2 million clones listed, roughly 92% are singletons. Sequencing used naive CD4+ T cells from PBMCs. Subset: CD45RA+ positively selected. These receptors were taken from a man aged 18 to 30 in good health. Some clones in this sample may be carry-over from other donors' samples.

This clone has only one observation. The rearrangement uses TRBV7-9 and TRBJ2-7; D gene ambiguous. V was clipped by 3 bases and J by 5 bases, with 11 bases between them. This CDR3 has 13 amino acids. The germline V gene has CDR1 SEHNR and CDR2 FQNEAQ (reference sequence). CDR3 in DNA: TGTGCCAGCAGCTTTCAGGTTGCCGACGAGCAGTACTTC. This gives the protein CASSFQVADEQYF.

The V and J genes are TRBV7-9 and TRBJ2-5; the D is unclear. The CDR3 covers 16 residues. Trimming left V 2 bases short and J 0 bases short, with 13 bases between. Germline loops: CDR1 SEHNR, CDR2 FQNEAQ (reference sequence). CDR3 sequence: CASSLLQPSYQETQYF. DNA for the CDR3: TGTGCCAGCAGCTTACTACAGCCTTCGTACCAAGAGACCCAGTACTTC.

This clone was recorded once. The rearrangement joins TRBV7-9 to TRBJ2-1; maybe TRBD2 (5 bases). The CDR3 is 15 residues long. Germline CDR1 and CDR2: SEHNR and FQNEAQ (reference sequence). V was clipped by 3 bases and J by 9 bases, with 18 bases between them. The CDR3, as DNA: TGTGCCAGCAGCTTTTTAGAGGGATTCCGGGGTGAGCAGTTCTTC. It yields the protein CASSFLEGFRGEQFF. Full variable domain (outside the CDR3, taken from reference TRBV7-9 and TRBJ2-1): DTGVSQNPRHKITKRGQNVTFRCDPISEHNRLYWYRQTLGQGPEFLTYFQNEAQLEKSRLLSDRFSAERPKGSFSTLEIQRTEQGDSAMYLCASSFLEGFRGEQFFGPGTRLTVL.

The genes are TRBV19 and TRBJ2-1, with TRBD1 matching over 7 bases. From germline, CDR1 is LNHDA and CDR2 SQIVND (reference sequence). The CDR3 sequence is 15 residues long. V was clipped by 4 bases and J by 4 bases; unmatched bases: 7. CDR3 bases: TGTGCCAGTAGTACAGGGGGTCGATTTTACAATGAGCAGTTCTTC. Translation gives CASSTGGRFYNEQFF.

This clone was seen just once. The junction does not match germline at one end; this may be a read error. The chain joins TRBV5-1 to TRBJ2-1; D may be TRBD1 (6 bases). Germline V gene sequence: CDR1 SGHRS, CDR2 YFSETQ. The CDR3 has 17 residues. CDR3 in amino acids: CASSLVGAPSSYNEQFF. The CDR3 DNA is TGCGCCAGCAGTTTGGTGGGGGCCCCCTCCTCCTACAATGAGCAGTTCTTC.

This rearrangement joins TRBV6-6 to TRBJ2-7; TRBD2 aligns across 12 bases. The germline gives CDR1 MNHNY, CDR2 SVGAGI (reference sequence). The V and J ends lost 4 bases and 7 bases, in that order; junction bases with no gene match: 8. This CDR3 spans 15 amino acids. CDR3 nucleotide sequence: TGTGCCAGCAGTTCTTCTAGCGGGAGGGGATTAGAGCAGTACTTC. This codes for CASSSSSGRGLEQYF.

The chain carries TRBV25-1 and TRBJ1-2; TRBD1 might be the D (5 bases). Germline V lookup: CDR1 MGHDK, CDR2 SYGVNS. Between the trimmed V and J ends, which lost 4 bases and 2 bases, there was a span of 11 bases. The CDR3 sequence is 14 residues long. DNA of the CDR3: TGTGCCAGCAGTGTGTCCGGGACGAACTATGGCTACACCTTC. Encoded protein: CASSVSGTNYGYTF.

The chain recombines TRBV5-1 with TRBJ1-1; perhaps TRBD1 as D (5 bases). V dropped 2 bases and J dropped 11 bases, with 22 bases sitting between them. The germline V gene encodes CDR1 SGHRS and CDR2 YFSETQ. The CDR3 totals 15 residues. The CDR3 loop reads CASSLRAEGTYSAFF. The CDR3 DNA follows: TGCGCCAGCAGCTTAAGGGCCGAGGGGACGTATTCGGCTTTCTTT.

The rearrangement uses TRBV28 and TRBJ1-1; possibly TRBD1 for D (5 bases). This CDR3 region has 14 residues. Germline CDR1 reads MDHEN; CDR2 reads SYDVKM. Trimming took off 2 bases at V and 4 bases at J, with 11 bases between the two ends. In DNA, the CDR3 is TGTGCCAGCAGTTTACCGGGGCGGAGCACTGAAGCTTTCTTT. Translated: CASSLPGRSTEAFF.

The chain joins TRBV6-5 to TRBJ1-5; 10 positions match TRBD1. The length of the CDR3 is 15 residues. J gave up 7 bases and V 6 bases, and 9 bases lay outside the gene matches. Germline values: CDR1 MNHEY, CDR2 SVGAGI. CDR3 sequence (DNA): TGTGCCAGCAGGACGGGACAGGGGCCGGGGCAGCCCCAGCATTTT. Translation gives CASRTGQGPGQPQHF.

The chain recombines TRBV5-1 with TRBJ1-1; 7 bases are shared with TRBD1. Unmatched junction bases numbered 7, after V lost 2 bases and J lost 9 bases. The CDR3 totals 13 residues. Germline values: CDR1 SGHRS, CDR2 YFSETQ. In DNA form, the CDR3 reads TGCGCCAGCAGCTTCTCCGGGACAGACAAAGCTTTCTTT. Its translation: CASSFSGTDKAFF. Together with reference TRBV5-1 and TRBJ1-1, the CDR3 gives the full variable domain: KAGVTQTPRYLIKTRGQQVTLSCSPISGHRSVSWYQQTPGQGLQFLFEYFSETQRNKGNFPGRFSGRQFSNSRSEMNVSTLELGDSALYLCASSFSGTDKAFFGQGTRLTVV.

This clone is a singleton in its sample. This chain connects TRBV5-1 to TRBJ2-3; TRBD1 aligns across 8 bases. Germline V CDR1 and CDR2: SGHRS, YFSETQ. V trimming: 0 bases; J trimming: 5 bases; junction bases outside the gene matches: 5. CDR3 length: 15 amino acids. The CDR3 DNA sequence: TGCGCCAGCAGCTTGGAAGGACAGGGTGAAGATACGCAGTATTTT. Encoded protein: CASSLEGQGEDTQYF.

This sequence joins TRBV13 and TRBJ1-1; tentatively, D is TRBD1 (5 bases). V was pared by 5 bases and J by 3 bases, with 13 bases between. Germline-derived CDR1 and CDR2 are PRHDT and FYEKMQ (reference sequence). The CDR3 spans 14 residues. CDR3 region: CASSRGAGDTEAFF. The CDR3 DNA sequence: TGTGCCAGCAGCCGGGGTGCGGGGGACACTGAAGCTTTCTTT.

The chain carries TRBV5-1 and TRBJ2-4, with D possibly TRBD2 on 6 matching bases. The CDR3 loop spans 13 amino acids. Germline-derived CDR1 and CDR2 are SGHRS and YFSETQ. The V and J ends lost 5 bases and 6 bases respectively, with 12 bases between them. DNA of the CDR3: TGCGCCAGCAGGTCCGGGAGCGGAAACATTCAGTACTTC. Its protein is CASRSGSGNIQYF. The variable domain in full, with the rest retrieved from reference TRBV5-1 and TRBJ2-4, is KAGVTQTPRYLIKTRGQQVTLSCSPISGHRSVSWYQQTPGQGLQFLFEYFSETQRNKGNFPGRFSGRQFSNSRSEMNVSTLELGDSALYLCASRSGSGNIQYFGAGTRLSVL.

The rearrangement joins TRBV5-1 to TRBJ2-2; 8 bases align to TRBD1. Germline V lookup: CDR1 SGHRS, CDR2 YFSETQ. This CDR3 is built from 17 residues. J gave up 1 base and V 1 base, and 6 bases lay outside the gene matches. The CDR3 here is CASSLSRTGRNTGELFF. CDR3 in DNA: TGCGCCAGCAGCTTGAGCCGGACAGGGCGGAACACCGGGGAGCTGTTTTTT.

The V gene is TRBV18, the J gene TRBJ1-1; possible D gene TRBD1, 5 bases. Germline V gives CDR1 KGHSH, CDR2 LQKENI. CDR3 length: 12 residues. Trimming removed 2 bases from V and 4 bases from J, with 5 bases in between. This CDR3 reads CASSPGTTEAFF. The CDR3 bases are TGTGCCAGCTCACCAGGGACCACTGAAGCTTTCTTT.

The rearrangement links TRBV5-6 to TRBJ2-1, with 8 bases identical to TRBD2. CDR3 length: 14 residues. J gave up 4 bases and V 6 bases, and 6 bases lay outside the gene matches. CDR1 and CDR2 from the germline V gene are SGHDT and YYEEEE. Here the CDR3 reads CASTKREWYNEQFF. The DNA for the CDR3 is TGTGCCAGCACCAAGCGGGAGTGGTACAATGAGCAGTTCTTC.

The count of this clone is one. The chain links TRBV11-2 to TRBJ2-1, with D possibly matching TRBD2 (5 bases). The ends were cut back, 4 bases at V and 7 bases at J, with 11 bases in the middle. The CDR3 sequence is 13 residues long. From germline, CDR1 is SGHAT and CDR2 FQNNGV. CDR3 amino acids: CASSSRRGNEQFF. The CDR3 DNA sequence: TGTGCCAGCAGCTCTCGACGGGGTAATGAGCAGTTCTTC. The full variable domain, its missing parts supplied by reference TRBV11-2 and TRBJ2-1, is EAGVAQSPRYKIIEKRQSVAFWCNPISGHATLYWYQQILGQGPKLLIQFQNNGVVDDSQLPKDRFSAERLKGVDSTLKIQPAKLEDSAVYLCASSSRRGNEQFFGPGTRLTVL.

The chain carries TRBV7-9 and TRBJ2-7; 10 nucleotides line up with TRBD2. CDR3 length: 15 residues. From germline, CDR1 is SEHNR and CDR2 FQNEAQ (reference sequence). With 5 bases clipped from V and 6 bases from J, the junction kept 10 bases outside the gene matches. CDR3 amino acids: CASSPISGRASEQYF. The CDR3 DNA sequence: TGTGCCAGCAGCCCTATAAGCGGGAGGGCCAGCGAGCAGTACTTC.

The chain has TRBV6-6 and TRBJ1-2; TRBD1 aligns across 7 bases. V shed 8 bases and J 2 bases; nucleotides not matched to a gene: 8. Germline V gene lookup returns CDR1 MNHNY and CDR2 SVGAGI (reference sequence). The CDR3 is 14 amino acids. The DNA for the CDR3 is TGTGCCAGCCGTCCCGGGACAGCAAACTATGGCTACACCTTC. Encoded protein: CASRPGTANYGYTF.

The rearrangement joins TRBV7-9 to TRBJ1-2; D unclear. From germline, CDR1 is SEHNR and CDR2 FQNEAQ (reference sequence). The length of the CDR3 is 13 residues. V lost 4 bases, J lost 5 bases, and 11 bases lay in between. CDR3 nucleotide sequence: TGTGCCAGCAGCTCCCCCACAGCTTATGGCTACACCTTC. Amino acid sequence: CASSSPTAYGYTF.

J is TRBJ1-3 and V is TRBV28; 9 bases map to TRBD1. This CDR3 is built from 17 residues. Germline CDR1 and CDR2: MDHEN and SYDVKM. V gave up 4 bases and J gave up 4 bases; unmatched junction bases: 11. The CDR3: CASSSEGGQGLGNTIYF. The CDR3 bases are TGTGCCAGCAGTTCCGAGGGGGGACAGGGATTAGGAAACACCATATATTTT.

About this clone: The sample has other DNA sequences that encode this CDR3 too. The CDR3 DNA sequence: TGTGCCTGGAGTGTACAAGGATCCGGGGAGCTGTTTTTT. Protein: CAWSVQGSGELFF. The V call is TRBV30, the J call TRBJ2-2, with D hard to call. The CDR3 is 13 amino acids. Germline CDR1 and CDR2: GTSNPN and SVGIG (reference sequence). The V end was cut by 0 bases, the J end by 6 bases, with 8 bases between.

The gene calls are TRBV4-3 and TRBJ1-4, with 7 bases aligning to TRBD1. The ends lost 0 bases at V and 6 bases at J; junction bases unmatched: 4. The V gene's germline CDR1 is LGHNA and CDR2 YSLEER. The CDR3 is 15 amino acids. CDR3 DNA sequence: TGCGCCAGCAGCCAAGATAGGACAGGCGATGAAAAACTGTTTTTT. Its protein product is CASSQDRTGDEKLFF.

The chain couples TRBV12-5 to TRBJ2-1; 9 bases map to TRBD2. In germline, CDR1 is LGHNT, CDR2 FRNRAP. With V trimmed by 5 bases and J by 3 bases, 5 bases remained unmatched. CDR3 length: 15 amino acids. CDR3 amino acids: CASGLSGRGYNEQFF. The CDR3 DNA is TGTGCTAGTGGTCTTAGCGGGAGAGGCTACAATGAGCAGTTCTTC.

The chain couples TRBV5-8 to TRBJ1-4, with D possibly being TRBD1 (6 bases). CDR1 and CDR2 (germline): SGHTS, YDEGEE. Trimming took off 4 bases at V and 4 bases at J, with 14 bases between the two ends. The CDR3 totals 15 residues. CDR3: CASSRGQLVNEKLFF. The DNA of the CDR3 is TGTGCCAGCAGCCGTGGACAGCTAGTTAATGAAAAACTGTTTTTT.

The chain joins TRBV6-1 to TRBJ1-2; 7 positions match TRBD1. Germline loops: CDR1 MNHNS, CDR2 SASEGT. This CDR3 is 17 amino acids long. The junction had 18 bases not matched to a gene; V was cut back by 1 base and J by 10 bases. The chain's CDR3 is CASSEGAAGQRTGDYTF. CDR3 nucleotide sequence: TGTGCCAGCAGTGAAGGCGCGGCGGGACAGAGAACGGGAGACTACACCTTC.

The gene calls are TRBV7-2 and TRBJ1-2, with 8 bases identical to TRBD1. The CDR3 has 14 amino acids. The trim removed 2 bases at V and 14 bases at J, leaving 13 bases unmatched. The germline CDR1 and CDR2 sequences are SGHTA and FQGNSA. CDR3 coding DNA: TGTGCCAGCAGCTTATCCGGGACAGGCCTAACTAAGACCTTC. Its protein product is CASSLSGTGLTKTF. The whole variable domain, filled in from reference TRBV7-2 and TRBJ1-2, reads GAGVSQSPSNKVTEKGKDVELRCDPISGHTALYWYRQSLGQGLEFLIYFQGNSAPDKSGLPSDRFSAERTGGSVSTLTIQRTQQEDSAVYLCASSLSGTGLTKTFGSGTRLTVV.

In its sample, this clone was seen once. This chain connects TRBV6-5 to TRBJ2-7; D is possibly TRBD1 (6 bases). CDR3 length: 15 residues. The germline V gene encodes CDR1 MNHEY and CDR2 SVGAGI. V was clipped by 6 bases and J by 0 bases, with 15 bases between them. The CDR3 loop is CASRLAQGSSYEQYF. For the CDR3, the DNA is TGTGCCAGCAGATTGGCGCAGGGGTCCTCCTACGAGCAGTACTTC.

This chain joins TRBV28 and TRBJ2-7; D uncertain. Germline V gene lookup returns CDR1 MDHEN and CDR2 SYDVKM. The CDR3 sequence is 16 residues long. V shed 0 bases and J shed 0 bases, with 12 bases lying between them. This CDR3 is CASSLWATTSSYEQYF. DNA for the CDR3: TGTGCCAGCAGTTTATGGGCCACGACGAGCTCCTACGAGCAGTACTTC.